This T cell receptor beta chain was captured in a study of T-cell reconstitution after alpha-beta-depleted transplantation in children. The study, taken as a whole, reports: Expanded graft clones, several hundred of them, were reportedly the source of alpha-beta T cells about two months after transplant. At the one-year point after transplant, T-cell counts and TCRbeta diversity were found to come mostly from T cells that had been newly produced.

This clonotype was seen ten or more times. As yet, its antigen is unknown. Unique molecular identifiers were used to barcode this TCRbeta library. TCRdb used MiXCR to reprocess the PCR reads, holding one entry per CDR3 protein. The data show about 240,000 distinct CDR3 sequences, around 25% seen once. The receptor's source is a girl aged 2 to 9 with Fanconi anemia, due to receive a stem cell transplant. This specimen was PBMCs, taken before TCRalphabeta/CD19-depleted stem cell transplant.

The CDR3 loop is CASSLVGNTQYF. CDR3 nucleotides: TGTGCCAGCAGCTTAGTGGGGAATACGCAGTATTTT. V gene TRBV7-2 combines with J gene TRBJ2-3; no clear D. The CDR3 totals 12 residues. Germline V gene data show CDR1 as SGHTA and CDR2 as FQGNSA. The V gene lost 1 base and the J gene lost 7 bases, with 6 bases spanning the gap.